This T cell receptor (beta chain) was recovered during a study of cytotoxic CD8 clonotypes in ibrutinib-treated CLL. On the study more broadly: Outcomes included approximately 24 partial and 2 complete responses; after median around 5.5 years, roughly 14 stayed remitted and roughly twelve progressed.

Data came from immunoSEQ multiplex PCR; TCRdb stores just in-frame clones and leaves some out. Of just over 200,000 clones in the sample, 75% to 80% were seen once. The J segment lost 6 bases and the V segment lost 4 bases, leaving 2 bases of the junction unmatched. CDR3 size: 14 residues. Germline lookup yields CDR1 PRHDT and CDR2 FYEKMQ (reference sequence). This clonotype was obtained from a human donor with chronic lymphocytic leukemia. This material consisted of PBMCs, taken after 12 months of ibrutinib treatment. The V gene is TRBV13, the J gene TRBJ2-1, with 11 nucleotides matching TRBD1. CDR3 nucleotide sequence: TGTGCCAGCAGCTCGGGACAGGGGGTCAATGAGCAGTTCTTC. The encoded protein is CASSSGQGVNEQFF.